This T cell receptor beta chain was sequenced for a study of T cell repertoires in cytomegalovirus infection. Study in general: Through public TCR beta signatures, both CMV infection and matching HLA type were indicated.

The study, taken as a whole, reports: It was HLA-C-restricted CMV-specific TCR beta clonotypes that dominated the response ex vivo. Totalled public TCR beta family frequency picked out people who carried CMV plus the relevant HLA.

TCRdb fed the reads into MiXCR, producing one record per CDR3 protein. Found here are about 130,000 distinct CDR3 sequences, roughly a quarter of them singletons; the top ten hold almost 35%. Looked up from germline, CDR1 is GTSNPN and CDR2 is SVGIG (reference sequence). This CDR3 is 16 amino acids long. V was pared by 3 bases and J by 3 bases, with 20 bases between. Worth noting for this clonotype: Antigen specificity is unknown.

The rearrangement uses TRBV30 and TRBJ1-2; D perhaps matches TRBD1 (6 bases). The sequenced material came from PBMCs, sequenced either directly or after in vitro stimulation (not recorded which). This clonotype originated in a human donor in good health (CMV status not recorded). Some clones in this sample may be carry-over from other donors' samples. CDR3 sequence: CAWRETGANRDYGYTF. DNA of the CDR3: TGTGCCTGGAGGGAGACAGGAGCTAATCGGGACTATGGCTACACCTTC.